This T cell receptor beta chain derives from a study of cytomegalovirus exposure and HLA in healthy donors. About the research overall: The 120 validation repertoires matched the 500 to 750 first-cohort repertoires in platform, a later analysis reported. Findings of the study overall: The classifier was said to identify cytomegalovirus status with high specificity and sensitivity.

Germline V gives CDR1 SGHAT, CDR2 FQNNGV. The length of the CDR3 is 13 residues. Trimming removed 0 bases from V and 2 bases from J, with 3 bases in between. Assay used: immunoSEQ multiplex PCR; TCRdb lists only in-frame clones, some missing. The table lists some 260,000 clones, about 90% of them singletons. With regard to this clone: Its antigen is as yet unknown.

Sequencing was carried out using PBMCs. The chain recombines TRBV11-2 with TRBJ2-3; no clear D. This receptor was obtained from a woman aged 25-40 years in good health and CMV-seronegative. The CDR3 region has the DNA TGTGCCAGCAGCTTAGAAGTCACAGATACGCAGTATTTT. Amino acid sequence: CASSLEVTDTQYF.